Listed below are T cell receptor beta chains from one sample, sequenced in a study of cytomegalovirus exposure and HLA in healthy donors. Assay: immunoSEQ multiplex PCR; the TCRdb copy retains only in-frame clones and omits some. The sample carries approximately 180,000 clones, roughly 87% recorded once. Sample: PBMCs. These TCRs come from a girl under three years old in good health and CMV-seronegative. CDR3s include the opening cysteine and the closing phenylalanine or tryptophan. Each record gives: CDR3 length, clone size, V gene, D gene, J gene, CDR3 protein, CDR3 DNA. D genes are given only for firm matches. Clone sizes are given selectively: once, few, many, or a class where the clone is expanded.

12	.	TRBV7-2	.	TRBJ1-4	CASSGRREKLFF	TGTGCCAGCAGCGGCCGGAGGGAAAAACTGTTTTTT
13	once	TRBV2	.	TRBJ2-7	CASATPHSYEQYF	TGTGCCAGCGCGACTCCCCACTCCTACGAGCAGTACTTC
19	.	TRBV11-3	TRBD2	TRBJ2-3	CASSSHRNSGGADADTQYF	TGTGCCAGCAGCTCTCACAGGAATAGCGGGGGGGCGGACGCAGATACGCAGTATTTT
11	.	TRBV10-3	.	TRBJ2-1	CASSGYNEQFF	TGTGCCTCCTCAGGCTACAATGAGCAGTTCTTC
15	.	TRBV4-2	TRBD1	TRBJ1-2	CASSQGSGTGKGYTF	TGTGCCAGCAGCCAAGGATCCGGGACAGGGAAGGGCTACACCTTC
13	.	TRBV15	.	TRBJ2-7	CATSRDPGNEQYF	TGTGCCACCAGCAGAGACCCAGGGAACGAGCAGTACTTC
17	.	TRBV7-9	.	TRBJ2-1	CASSLTGDFSSYNEQFF	TGTGCCAGCAGCTTAACCGGGGATTTTAGCTCCTACAATGAGCAGTTCTTC
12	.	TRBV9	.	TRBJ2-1	CASSPQGYEQFF	TGTGCCAGCAGTCCCCAGGGATATGAGCAGTTCTTC
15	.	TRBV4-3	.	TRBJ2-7	CASSQVGSGSYEQYF	TGCGCCAGCAGCCAAGTTGGGTCAGGAAGCTACGAGCAGTACTTC
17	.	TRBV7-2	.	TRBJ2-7	CASSPPFGREKPYEQYF	TGTGCCAGCAGCCCACCGTTCGGACGGGAGAAGCCCTACGAGCAGTACTTC
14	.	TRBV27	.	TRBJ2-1	CASSIGGTYNEQFF	TGTGCCAGCAGCATTGGGGGGACCTACAATGAGCAGTTCTTC
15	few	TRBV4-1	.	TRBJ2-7	CASSQPGTGIYEQYF	TGCGCCAGCAGCCAACCCGGGACTGGGATTTACGAGCAGTACTTC
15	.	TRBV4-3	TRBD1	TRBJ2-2	CASSQGQGNTGELFF	TGCGCCAGCAGCCAAGGACAGGGGAACACCGGGGAGCTGTTTTTT
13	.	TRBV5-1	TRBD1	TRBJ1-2	CASSLATGGGYTF	TGCGCCAGCAGCTTGGCGACAGGGGGTGGCTACACCTTC
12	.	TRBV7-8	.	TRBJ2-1	CASSLRGGGQFF	TGTGCCAGCAGCTTAAGGGGAGGGGGGCAGTTCTTC
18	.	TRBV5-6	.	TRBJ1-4	CASSFGLRPRASNEKLFF	TGTGCCAGCAGCTTCGGGCTTCGTCCGAGGGCCTCCAATGAAAAACTGTTTTTT
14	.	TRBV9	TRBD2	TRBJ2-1	CASTMTSGGNEQFF	TGTGCCAGCACGATGACTAGCGGGGGAAATGAGCAGTTCTTC
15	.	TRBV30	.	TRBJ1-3	CAWSAGFSSGNTIYF	TGTGCCTGGAGTGCAGGGTTCTCCTCTGGAAACACCATATATTTT
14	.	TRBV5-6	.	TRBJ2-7	CASSFTGTSYEQYF	TGTGCCAGCAGCTTTACAGGTACCTCCTACGAGCAGTACTTC
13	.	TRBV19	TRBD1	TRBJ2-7	CASSEQGSYEQYF	TGTGCCAGTAGTGAACAGGGGTCCTACGAGCAGTACTTC
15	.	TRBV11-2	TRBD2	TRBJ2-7	CASSPGTSGTYEQYF	TGTGCCAGCAGCCCCGGGACTAGCGGAACCTACGAGCAGTACTTC
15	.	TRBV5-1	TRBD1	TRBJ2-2	CASSPQGTGSGELFF	TGCGCCAGCAGCCCGCAAGGGACAGGGTCCGGGGAGCTGTTTTTT
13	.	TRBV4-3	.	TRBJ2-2	CASSQDHFGELFF	TGCGCCAGCAGCCAAGATCATTTCGGGGAGCTGTTTTTT
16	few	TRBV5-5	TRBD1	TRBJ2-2	CASSLGRGRDTGELFF	TGTGCCAGCAGCTTGGGCAGGGGGCGGGACACCGGGGAGCTGTTTTTT
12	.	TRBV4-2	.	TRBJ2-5	CASSQDRETQYF	TGTGCCAGCAGCCAAGATCGTGAGACCCAGTACTTC
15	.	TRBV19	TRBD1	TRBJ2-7	CASSDPGQGSYEQYF	TGTGCCAGTAGTGACCCGGGACAGGGCTCCTACGAGCAGTACTTC
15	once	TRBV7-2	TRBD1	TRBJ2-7	CASSPFGTGKYEQYF	TGTGCCAGCAGCCCCTTCGGGACAGGGAAATACGAGCAGTACTTC
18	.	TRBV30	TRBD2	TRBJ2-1	CAWSNGLAGGLGGDEQFF	TGTGCCTGGTCGAACGGCCTAGCGGGAGGGCTCGGTGGTGATGAGCAGTTCTTC
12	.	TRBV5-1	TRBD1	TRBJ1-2	CASSSQGYGYTF	TGCGCCAGCAGCTCACAGGGGTATGGCTACACCTTC
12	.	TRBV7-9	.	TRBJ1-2	CASSLDGYGYTF	TGTGCCAGCAGCTTAGACGGGTATGGCTACACCTTC
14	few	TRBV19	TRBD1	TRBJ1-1	CASQADRWGTEAFF	TGTGCCAGCCAAGCGGACAGGTGGGGGACTGAAGCTTTCTTT
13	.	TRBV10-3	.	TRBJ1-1	CAISGHGNTEAFF	TGTGCCATCAGCGGACACGGAAACACTGAAGCTTTCTTT
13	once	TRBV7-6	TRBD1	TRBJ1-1	CASRKGADTEAFF	TGTGCCAGCAGGAAGGGGGCCGACACTGAAGCTTTCTTT
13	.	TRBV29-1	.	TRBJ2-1	CSARGIGGAEQFF	TGCAGCGCTAGGGGGATTGGGGGGGCTGAGCAGTTCTTC
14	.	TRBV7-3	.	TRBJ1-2	CASSLDTPTSGYTF	TGTGCCAGCAGCTTGGACACCCCAACAAGTGGCTACACCTTC
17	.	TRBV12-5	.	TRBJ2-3	CASGLVHGEGGTDTQYF	TGTGCTAGTGGTTTGGTACACGGGGAAGGAGGCACAGATACGCAGTATTTT
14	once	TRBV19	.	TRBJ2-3	CASRRQVNTDTQYF	TGTGCCAGTAGAAGACAGGTCAACACAGATACGCAGTATTTT
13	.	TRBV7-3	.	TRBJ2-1	CASSLSTNSEQFF	TGTGCCAGCAGCTTATCGACAAACTCCGAGCAGTTCTTC
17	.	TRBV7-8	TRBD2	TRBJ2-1	CASSFYYGTSRWDEQFF	TGTGCCAGCAGCTTTTATTACGGGACTAGTCGGTGGGATGAGCAGTTCTTC
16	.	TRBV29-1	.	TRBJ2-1	CSADLRGQRSYNEQFF	TGCAGCGCTGACCTCCGGGGACAACGTTCCTACAATGAGCAGTTCTTC
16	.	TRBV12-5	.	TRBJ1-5	CASGLFAGSSNQPQHF	TGTGCTAGTGGTTTGTTTGCCGGGTCTAGCAATCAGCCCCAGCATTTT